Below are 26 T cell receptor beta chains sequenced from a single sample in a study of graft-versus-host responses after intestinal transplantation. Clones were sequenced by immunoSEQ multiplex PCR, and TCRdb holds only the in-frame ones, with some missing. Altogether about 96,000 clones are present, approximately 90% being singletons, with the ten largest covering around 0.17%. No antigens are known for them. This material consisted of unstimulated CD4+ T cells sorted from spleen or lymph node cells, taken before intestinal transplant. These TCRs come from a human donor who received an intestinal transplant.

The chain recombines TRBV6-1 with TRBJ1-2, with D unresolved. Germline-derived CDR1 and CDR2 are MNHNS and SASEGT. V was clipped by 6 bases and J by 5 bases, with 13 bases between them. The CDR3 sequence is 13 residues long. The CDR3 sequence: CASRASGSYGYTF. Written as DNA, the CDR3 is TGTGCCAGCAGGGCGTCAGGCTCTTATGGCTACACCTTC.

The genes are TRBV30 and TRBJ2-5; 7 bases align to TRBD1. Germline V gene sequence: CDR1 GTSNPN, CDR2 SVGIG (reference sequence). CDR3 length: 12 amino acids. Trimming cost V 3 bases and J 4 bases; bases outside gene matches: 2. The chain's CDR3 is CAWRGDRETQYF. The CDR3 DNA sequence: TGTGCCTGGAGGGGGGACAGAGAGACCCAGTACTTC.

The gene calls are TRBV2 and TRBJ2-5; TRBD1 aligns across 7 bases. The CDR3 has 15 residues. Losses at the gene ends were 6 bases for V and 1 base for J; bases not matched to a gene: 8. Germline CDR1 is SNHLY and CDR2 is FYNNEI. In DNA form, the CDR3 reads TGTGCCAGCAGCGCACAGGGGAGTTCCCAAGAGACCCAGTACTTC. Translating gives CASSAQGSSQETQYF.

The CDR3 loop is CASRRGFNEQFF. DNA for the CDR3: TGTGCCAGCAGAAGAGGTTTCAATGAGCAGTTCTTC. This rearrangement joins TRBV6-5 to TRBJ2-1; D not resolved. The V and J ends lost 6 bases and 6 bases respectively, with 9 bases between them. Per the germline V gene, CDR1 is MNHEY and CDR2 is SVGAGI. The CDR3 has 12 residues.

This chain links TRBV21-1 with TRBJ1-3. TRBV21-1 is termed a pseudogene. This CDR3 contains 15 residues. The CDR3 sequence is CASSKSWYSGNTIYF. The CDR3 coding sequence is TGTGCCAGCAGCAAGAGCTGGTACTCTGGAAACACCATATATTTT.

This chain uses TRBV5-1 with TRBJ2-5, with TRBD1 matching over 7 bases. CDR1 is SGHRS, CDR2 YFSETQ, per germline. Unmatched junction bases numbered 10, after V lost 0 bases and J lost 2 bases. This CDR3 has 17 amino acids. As DNA, the CDR3 is TGCGCCAGCAGCTTGGGACAGGGTGGCGACCTACAAGAGACCCAGTACTTC. Translation: CASSLGQGGDLQETQYF.

This clone appeared once. CDR3 amino acids: CASTHSSGSSSYNEQFF. DNA of the CDR3: TGTGCCAGCACCCATTCTAGCGGGAGTTCCTCCTACAATGAGCAGTTCTTC. The chain links TRBV27 to TRBJ2-1; 10 bases align to TRBD2. V lost 7 bases to trimming and J lost 0 bases; unmatched junction nucleotides: 9. Germline V gene lookup returns CDR1 MNHEY and CDR2 SMNVEV (reference sequence). The CDR3 runs 17 residues.

The V gene is TRBV4-3, the J gene TRBJ2-7, with TRBD1 identical over 10 bases. Trimming at V came to 0 bases and at J to 3 bases, leaving 8 bases not matched to a gene. CDR1 is LGHNA and CDR2 is YSLEER in the germline V gene. The CDR3 is made up of 17 amino acids. The CDR3: CASSQDLVGTGDYEQYF. CDR3 nucleotide sequence: TGCGCCAGCAGCCAAGATCTGGTGGGGACAGGGGACTACGAGCAGTACTTC.

CDR3 sequence (DNA): TGTGCCAGTAGTACAGGACAGGGGTTGGCCTCCTACGAGCAGTACTTC. Encoded protein: CASSTGQGLASYEQYF. The chain is built from TRBV19 and TRBJ2-7; 9 bases match TRBD1. Germline V lookup: CDR1 LNHDA, CDR2 SQIVND (reference sequence). With V trimmed by 4 bases and J by 0 bases, 7 bases remained unmatched. The CDR3 sequence is 16 residues long.

This clone was observed once. This rearrangement joins TRBV5-8 to TRBJ1-2; 8 bases align to TRBD1. This CDR3 is built from 16 residues. Germline V gene data show CDR1 as SGHTS and CDR2 as YDEGEE. V gave up 1 base and J gave up 3 bases; unmatched junction bases: 8. The CDR3 sequence: CASSLPRQGRDYGYTF. The CDR3 nucleotides are TGTGCCAGCAGCTTGCCCCGACAGGGGCGGGACTATGGCTACACCTTC.

J is TRBJ1-3 and V is TRBV15; 8 nucleotides align to TRBD1. The CDR3 consists of 15 residues. The ends lost 3 bases at V and 2 bases at J; junction bases unmatched: 3. Germline-derived CDR1 and CDR2 are LNHNV and YYDKDF (reference sequence). CDR3 sequence (DNA): TGTGCCACCAGCAGGGACAGGGTCGCTGGAAACACCATATATTTT. Translation gives CATSRDRVAGNTIYF.

This clone was detected only once. The CDR3: CASSQDRNTEAFF. The CDR3 bases are TGTGCCAGCAGCCAGGACAGGAACACTGAAGCTTTCTTT. This chain connects TRBV7-3 to TRBJ1-1; the D gene is possibly TRBD1 (6 bases). The germline V and J ends were trimmed by 5 bases and 1 base, with 8 bases remaining between them. The CDR3 contains 13 residues. The V gene's germline CDR1 is SGHTA and CDR2 FQGTGA.

This chain joins TRBV29-1 and TRBJ1-2, with D perhaps TRBD1 (5 bases). The V end was cut by 4 bases, the J end by 4 bases, with 10 bases between. The length of the CDR3 is 12 residues. Germline loops: CDR1 SQVTM, CDR2 ANQGSEA. Here the CDR3 reads CSVVEQVYGYTF. CDR3 coding DNA: TGCAGCGTTGTTGAACAGGTCTATGGCTACACCTTC.

This clone showed up just once. The chain combines TRBV6-5 with TRBJ2-7; TRBD1 matches at 9 bases. This CDR3 comprises 13 residues. Germline assignment: CDR1 MNHEY and CDR2 SVGAGI. V trimming: 8 bases; J trimming: 3 bases; junction bases outside the gene matches: 5. CDR3 in DNA: TGTGCCAGCGTTTCGGGACAGGGCTACGAGCAGTACTTC. Protein product: CASVSGQGYEQYF.

This chain connects TRBV4-3 to TRBJ2-3; D may be TRBD2 (7 bases). Germline lookup yields CDR1 LGHNA and CDR2 YSLEER. Trimming left V 0 bases short and J 2 bases short, with 18 bases between. CDR3 length: 18 residues. DNA for the CDR3: TGCGCCAGCAGCCAAGACCTAGGCCGGGGGGCCAACACAGATACGCAGTATTTT. It translates to CASSQDLGRGANTDTQYF.

The V call is TRBV7-9, the J call TRBJ2-3; 8 bases map to TRBD1. Trimming cost V 5 bases and J 2 bases; bases outside gene matches: 12. The CDR3 extends over 17 amino acids. Germline assignment: CDR1 SEHNR and CDR2 FQNEAQ (reference sequence). The CDR3: CASSPGMGQAITDTQYF. The CDR3 nucleotides are TGTGCCAGCAGCCCGGGAATGGGACAGGCAATCACAGATACGCAGTATTTT.

The rearrangement joins TRBV7-6 to TRBJ2-1; 8 bases line up with TRBD1. Trimming removed 1 base from V and 3 bases from J; junction bases left unmatched: 14. The V gene's germline CDR1 is SGHVS and CDR2 FNYEAQ. The CDR3 runs to 19 residues. The CDR3 loop reads CASSLGGPGRTGSYNEQFF. In nucleotides, the CDR3 is TGTGCCAGCAGCTTAGGAGGCCCAGGGAGGACAGGGAGCTACAATGAGCAGTTCTTC. The complete variable domain, with remaining parts taken from reference TRBV7-6 and TRBJ2-1, reads GAGVSQSPRYKVTKRGQDVALRCDPISGHVSLYWYRQALGQGPEFLTYFNYEAQQDKSGLPNDRFSAERPEGSISTLTIQRTEQRDSAMYRCASSLGGPGRTGSYNEQFFGPGTRLTVL.

This clone was seen a few times. CDR3: CASSYSGRSYEQYF. CDR3 DNA: TGTGCCAGCAGTTACTCCGGGAGGAGCTACGAGCAGTACTTC. The rearrangement uses TRBV6-5 and TRBJ2-7; 7 bases line up with TRBD2. The germline V gene encodes CDR1 MNHEY and CDR2 SVGAGI. This CDR3 is 14 amino acids long. With 0 bases clipped from V and 3 bases from J, the junction kept 2 bases outside the gene matches.

The V and J genes are TRBV30 and TRBJ2-1, with 14 bases lining up with TRBD2. The germline gives CDR1 GTSNPN, CDR2 SVGIG (reference sequence). The CDR3 runs to 20 residues. V shed 8 bases and J 6 bases; nucleotides not matched to a gene: 24. The DNA for the CDR3 is TGTGCCCAGAATCCGAAAAGCGGACTAGCGGGAGGTCAACAAACCAATGAGCAGTTCTTC. Protein: CAQNPKSGLAGGQQTNEQFF.

V usage is TRBV7-6 and J usage is TRBJ2-7; 12 nucleotides line up with TRBD2. Germline loops: CDR1 SGHVS, CDR2 FNYEAQ. The ends lost 1 base at V and 2 bases at J; junction bases unmatched: 3. There are 16 residues in the CDR3. The CDR3 sequence is CASSLVSSGGAYEQYF. CDR3 sequence (DNA): TGTGCCAGCAGCTTAGTATCTAGCGGGGGGGCCTACGAGCAGTACTTC. Drawing the rest from reference TRBV7-6 and TRBJ2-7, the complete variable domain is GAGVSQSPRYKVTKRGQDVALRCDPISGHVSLYWYRQALGQGPEFLTYFNYEAQQDKSGLPNDRFSAERPEGSISTLTIQRTEQRDSAMYRCASSLVSSGGAYEQYFGPGTRLTVT.

The chain is built from TRBV7-9 and TRBJ1-1; tentatively, D is TRBD1 (6 bases). The CDR3 extends over 12 amino acids. Germline CDR1 SEHNR, CDR2 FQNEAQ (reference sequence). Trimming removed 1 base from V and 10 bases from J, with 10 bases in between. The CDR3 loop is CASSLEGGGAFF. The CDR3 coding sequence is TGTGCCAGCAGCTTAGAGGGAGGGGGAGCTTTCTTT.

V gene TRBV7-8 combines with J gene TRBJ1-2; TRBD1 matches at 7 bases. This CDR3 has 14 residues. The V and J ends lost 1 base and 4 bases, in that order; junction bases with no gene match: 3. Per the germline V gene, CDR1 is SGHVS and CDR2 is FQNEAQ. Here the CDR3 DNA reads TGTGCCAGCAGCTTAGAACAGGGGATCTATGGCTACACCTTC. Translating it yields CASSLEQGIYGYTF.

V gene TRBV6-5 combines with J gene TRBJ1-6; D is unclear. The CDR3 sequence is 16 residues long. From germline, CDR1 is MNHEY and CDR2 SVGAGI. The V end lost 0 bases, the J end lost 4 bases, and 10 bases lay between the germline ends. DNA for the CDR3: TGTGCCAGCAGTTACTCGGGCCGGATTTATAATTCACCCCTCCACTTT. Its translation: CASSYSGRIYNSPLHF.

The J gene is TRBJ2-2, the V gene TRBV6-5; TRBD2 agrees at 8 bases. Germline V gene data show CDR1 as MNHEY and CDR2 as SVGAGI. Losses at the gene ends were 10 bases for V and 6 bases for J; bases not matched to a gene: 10. The CDR3 extends over 14 amino acids. CDR3 coding DNA: TGTGCCACGCGAACCGGGACTAGGTCCGGGGAGCTGTTTTTT. This codes for CATRTGTRSGELFF.

The rearrangement uses TRBV29-1 and TRBJ1-2; possibly TRBD1 for D (5 bases). Trimming pared 4 bases from V and 4 bases from J, leaving 10 bases between. The CDR3 length is 12 residues. Germline CDR1 and CDR2: SQVTM and ANQGSEA. The CDR3 DNA reads TGCAGCGTTGGGGGGGGAGGCTATGGCTACACCTTC. Residues: CSVGGGGYGYTF.

The chain recombines TRBV28 with TRBJ2-5; 9 bases agree with TRBD1. The CDR3 loop spans 15 amino acids. J lost 5 bases, V lost 4 bases, and 8 bases had no gene match. Germline CDR1 reads MDHEN; CDR2 reads SYDVKM. The CDR3 DNA reads as TGTGCCAGCAGTTCGTACAGGGGGCCGGGGGAGACCCAGTACTTC. Amino acid sequence: CASSSYRGPGETQYF.